This T cell receptor (beta chain) was identified during a study of OX40 agonist ivuxolimab in advanced cancers. Assay used: immunoSEQ multiplex PCR; TCRdb lists only in-frame clones, some missing. The sample consists of around 56,000 clones, approximately 82% of them appearing once. V was trimmed by 2 bases and J by 0 bases, leaving 9 bases between them. CDR1 is GTSNPN, CDR2 SVGIG, per germline (reference sequence). The length of the CDR3 is 14 residues. The sample was CD4+ or CD8+ T cells sorted from blood, taken in a trial of the OX40 agonist ivuxolimab. This TCR was recovered from an adult with an advanced solid tumor such as melanoma, head and neck, liver or kidney cancer. The chain uses TRBV30 and TRBJ2-3; TRBD1 or TRBD2 may be the D gene (5 bases each). CDR3 protein: CAWSTGLSTDTQYF. The CDR3 nucleotides are TGTGCCTGGAGTACAGGACTTAGCACAGATACGCAGTATTTT.